Below, 22 T cell receptor beta chains from the same sample are listed, as sequenced in a study of tumor and adjacent non-tumor tissue in lung cancer. A modified ARM-PCR protocol with three rounds of nested PCR amplified TCRbeta. One entry per CDR3 protein, called by TCRdb with MiXCR from the multiplex PCR reads. This table holds some 71,000 distinct CDR3 sequences, approximately 77% found once. The template was RNA from unsorted bulk tissue. The specimen was lung tumor tissue. All receptors derive from a woman aged 35 to 49 with non-small cell lung cancer.

This clonotype occurred many times. This chain connects TRBV7-3 to TRBJ2-1, with a weak D call TRBD1 (6 bases). The germline CDR1 and CDR2 sequences are SGHTA and FQGTGA. This CDR3 has 16 amino acids. V was shortened by 5 bases and J by 4 bases, with 18 bases between the two germline ends. In DNA form, the CDR3 reads TGTGCCAGCAGCCCAATCCCACAGGGACATTACAATGAGCAGTTCTTC. Translating gives CASSPIPQGHYNEQFF.

This clonotype was counted a few times. The V call is TRBV7-8, the J call TRBJ1-5; D call uncertain. The DNA end is a closer match to TRBJ2-3, so the J assignment may be wrong. The germline CDR1 and CDR2 sequences are SGHVS and FQNEAQ. CDR3 size: 14 residues. The CDR3 here is CASSLGAGNQPQYF. The CDR3 DNA reads as TGTGCCAGCAGCTTAGGGGCAGGAAATCAGCCCCAGTATTTT.

The rearrangement joins TRBV14 to TRBJ1-1; D perhaps matches TRBD1 (6 bases). V was shortened by 9 bases and J by 6 bases, with 20 bases between the two germline ends. Germline CDR1 SGHDN, CDR2 FVKESK. There are 14 residues in the CDR3. CDR3 sequence reads: CASSWGGGVAEAFF. In nucleotides, the CDR3 is TGTGCCAGTTCGTGGGGGGGCGGTGTCGCTGAAGCTTTCTTT.

About this clonotype itself: The missing conserved phenylalanine or tryptophan at the end of this CDR3 makes a read error likely. The chain links TRBV4-1 to TRBJ2-7; no clear D gene. The CDR3 has 14 residues. In germline, CDR1 is MGHRA, CDR2 YSYEKL. The CDR3 region has the DNA TGCGCCAGCAGCCAAGGTCCGAGAGCCTACAAGCAGTACTCC. It codes for CASSQGPRAYKQYS.

This clonotype has more than one count but fewer than ten. A read error may be the cause here, since a much bigger clone is one base away. The chain employs TRBV7-9 and TRBJ2-1; D unresolved. The germline gives CDR1 SEHNR, CDR2 FQNEAQ (reference sequence). V was pared by 5 bases and J by 7 bases, with 12 bases between. The CDR3 extends over 13 amino acids. The CDR3 sequence is CASSPPPWNEQFF. CDR3 nucleotide sequence: TGTGCCAGCAGCCCCCCGCCATGGAATGAGCAGTTCTTC.

In the case of this clonotype: A much larger clone lies a single base off, so this may be a read error. The V gene is TRBV6-1, the J gene TRBJ2-7, with TRBD1 matching 8 bases. V was pared by 7 bases and J by 3 bases, with 8 bases of the junction left unmatched. Germline V gene data show CDR1 as MNHNS and CDR2 as SASEGT. There are 14 residues in the CDR3. CDR3 protein: CASMRTGSYYEQYF. CDR3 nucleotide sequence: TGTGCCAGCATGAGGACAGGGAGTTACTACGAGCAGTACTTC.

Concerning this clonotype: The junction departs from the called germline gene at one end, perhaps through a read error. The chain is built from TRBV19 and TRBJ2-1; D assignment may be TRBD1 or TRBD2 (5 bases each). The CDR3 has 11 residues. Germline-derived CDR1 and CDR2 are LNHDA and SQIVND (reference sequence). As DNA, the CDR3 is TGTGCCAGTCAGACGAGGGGTGAGCAGATCTTC. Its protein is CASQTRGEQIF. Based on the CDR3 plus reference TRBV19 and TRBJ2-1, the full variable domain is DGGITQSPKYLFRKEGQNVTLSCEQNLNHDAMYWYRQDPGQGLRLIYYSQIVNDFQKGDIAEGYSVSREKKESFPLTVTSAQKNPTAFYLCASQTRGEQIFGPGTRLTVL.

This clonotype was recorded at least ten times. V and J are TRBV5-8 and TRBJ1-5, with D unresolved. V gave up 2 bases and J gave up 7 bases, with 7 bases separating them. This CDR3 has 12 residues. CDR1 is SGHTS and CDR2 is YDEGEE in the germline V gene. The CDR3, as DNA: TGTGCCAGCAGCTTTCTGGGGCAGCCCCAGCATTTT. This translates into CASSFLGQPQHF.

This chain connects TRBV20-1 to TRBJ2-7; weak D call: TRBD2 (6 bases). CDR1 DFQATT and CDR2 SNEGSKA come from the germline V gene (reference sequence). Trimming cost V 6 bases and J 1 base, with 13 bases left between them. This CDR3 is built from 13 residues. The CDR3 is CSAPGTRSYEQYF. CDR3 nucleotides: TGCAGTGCCCCGGGGACTCGATCCTACGAGCAGTACTTC.

A word on this clonotype: An end of the junction differs from the germline gene, which may be a read error. V and J are TRBV11-2 and TRBJ2-1; no clear D. Germline CDR1 SGHAT, CDR2 FQNNGV. The CDR3 extends over 16 amino acids. In DNA, the CDR3 is TGTGCAAGCAGCAAGACATTAGCTAAACTGTACAATGAGCAGTTCTTC. Translating it yields CASSKTLAKLYNEQFF.

As regards this clonotype: At one end the junction does not follow the germline gene, possibly because of a read error. In nucleotides, the CDR3 is TGTTCCAGAGGGCAGACAGGGTCTTACGAGCAGTACTTC. Residues: CSRGQTGSYEQYF. The chain links TRBV6-1 to TRBJ2-7; 7 bases align to TRBD1. From germline, CDR1 is MNHNS and CDR2 SASEGT. This CDR3 contains 13 residues.

On this clonotype itself: The germline gene is not matched at one end of the junction; a read error may be the cause. The genes are TRBV10-1 and TRBJ1-5; the D is unclear. The CDR3 loop spans 12 amino acids. Germline V CDR1 and CDR2: WNHNN, SYGVQD (reference sequence). Here the CDR3 reads CASSESSQPQHF. The CDR3 DNA reads TGCGCCAGCAGTGAGTCGAGCCAGCCTCAGCATTTT.

J is TRBJ2-5 and V is TRBV11-3, with D perhaps assigned TRBD1 or TRBD2 (5 bases each). The germline gives CDR1 SGHNT, CDR2 YENEEA. The CDR3 is 14 residues long. V was cut by 3 bases and J by 9 bases, with 17 bases left in between. The CDR3 nucleotides are TGTGCCAGCAGCTTCCTACGGGACCAAGATGCCCAGTACTTC. Protein product: CASSFLRDQDAQYF.

On this clonotype: At one boundary the junction diverges from the germline segment, which might be a read error. V gene TRBV11-2 combines with J gene TRBJ1-1; a possible D gene is TRBD1 (5 bases). This CDR3 has 17 amino acids. The V gene's germline CDR1 is SGHAT and CDR2 FQNNGV. The CDR3: CASSPWGGGVSRREVFF. The CDR3 region has the DNA TGCGCCAGCAGCCCCTGGGGGGGTGGGGTCTCACGGAGAGAAGTTTTCTTT.

Concerning this clonotype itself: The junction does not match germline at one end; this may be a read error. This chain uses TRBV11-2 with TRBJ2-3; 10 positions agree with TRBD2. CDR3 length equals 17 residues. Per the germline V gene, CDR1 is SGHAT and CDR2 is FQNNGV. The CDR3 spells CVSNLVASGRVGDMQYF. The CDR3 nucleotides are TGTGTTAGCAACTTAGTTGCTAGCGGGAGAGTTGGAGATATGCAGTATTTT.

The sample holds a few counts of this clonotype. A much more abundant neighbour one base away suggests this may be a read error. CDR3 nucleotides: TGTGCCAGCAGTTACCTTGGGACAGGGGGATATGACTACACCTTC. Its translation: CASSYLGTGGYDYTF. The V call is TRBV6-6, the J call TRBJ1-2; TRBD1 aligns across 11 bases. There are 15 residues in the CDR3. CDR1 is MNHNY and CDR2 is SVGAGI in the germline V gene (reference sequence).

A remark on this clonotype: A much larger clone sits a single nucleotide away, making a read error possible. This chain links TRBV7-9 with TRBJ2-7; D is uncertain. Germline-derived CDR1 and CDR2 are SEHNR and FQNEAQ (reference sequence). This CDR3 contains 13 residues. Trimming removed 4 bases from V and 3 bases from J, with 10 bases in between. CDR3: CASSSDNFYEQYF. CDR3 bases: TGTGCCAGCAGCTCCGACAATTTCTACGAGCAGTACTTC.

As regards this clonotype: Mismatch with germline at one junction end may stem from a read error. This chain joins TRBV7-9 and TRBJ1-4; a possible D gene is TRBD1 (5 bases). There are 15 residues in the CDR3. Germline-derived CDR1 and CDR2 are SEHNR and FQNEAQ (reference sequence). The CDR3 loop reads CASSERLGVDEKLFF. CDR3 in DNA: TGTGCGAGCAGCGAACGACTGGGGGTGGATGAAAAACTGTTTTTT.

Turning to this clonotype: One end of the junction fails to match germline, which may point to a read error. The chain carries TRBV12-3 or TRBV12-4 and TRBJ2-6; the D is unclear. The CDR3 is 14 residues long. The CDR3, as DNA: TGTGCAAGCAGTTTTGAGACTGGGGTCAACGTCCTGACTTTC. Translation: CASSFETGVNVLTF.

With respect to this clonotype: A read error may explain this, as a much larger clone is one base away. The chain uses TRBV28 and TRBJ2-3; 7 nucleotides match TRBD1. J gave up 2 bases and V 7 bases, and 3 bases lay outside the gene matches. Germline CDR1 MDHEN, CDR2 SYDVKM. The CDR3 runs to 13 residues. The CDR3 protein is CASNDRVTDTQYF. For the CDR3, the DNA is TGTGCCAGCAACGACAGGGTCACAGATACGCAGTATTTT.

The rearrangement uses TRBV6-5 and TRBJ2-7; D is perhaps TRBD2 (6 bases). Germline loops: CDR1 MNHEY, CDR2 SVGAGI. The CDR3 contains 16 residues. Trimming shortened V by 6 bases and J by 1 base, and 19 bases separated the two germline ends. The CDR3 DNA reads as TGTGCCAGCAGCCGGGACTTCAGAGGAAGTTCCTACGAGCAGTACTTC. Translated, it gives CASSRDFRGSSYEQYF.

On this clonotype itself: It is likely a read error, because the conserved phenylalanine at the end of the CDR3 is missing. CDR3 sequence: CATILPQGAYGYTL. CDR3 sequence (DNA): TGTGCCACTATCTTGCCTCAGGGGGCCTATGGCTACACCTTA. This sequence joins TRBV11-2 and TRBJ1-2; TRBD1 aligns across 8 bases. This CDR3 spans 14 amino acids. Germline V lookup: CDR1 SGHAT, CDR2 FQNNGV. V lost 10 bases, J lost 4 bases, and 11 bases stayed unmatched.